The 10 T cell receptor beta chains below come from one sample, sequenced in a study of molecular identifiers for immune sequencing clone quantification. TCRdb ran MiXCR on the PCR reads and lists one entry per CDR3 protein. Seen here are some 65,000 distinct CDR3 sequences, around 18% observed once, and the top ten hold 1.5% to 1.9%. The sequenced material came from naive CD8+ T cells from blood, with Jurkat cell RNA spiked in. Regarding subset: FACS-sorted CD8+CD4-CCR7+CD45RA+ naive T cells. These receptor sequences come from a human donor in good health. Some libraries in this study had Jurkat cell RNA spiked in.

At least ten counts were recorded for this clonotype. The CDR3 bases are TGCAGCGTTGTTCCGGGAACCTACGAGCAGTACTTC. Its translation is CSVVPGTYEQYF. The V gene is TRBV29-1, the J gene TRBJ2-7; a weak D match, TRBD2 (5 bases). The CDR3 loop spans 12 amino acids. V lost 4 bases and J lost 2, with 9 bases in between. The germline gives CDR1 SQVTM, CDR2 ANQGSEA.

This clonotype has ten or more counts. The chain links TRBV7-9 to TRBJ2-5, with TRBD2 matching 7 bases. This CDR3 contains 16 residues. Germline V gene data show CDR1 as SEHNR and CDR2 as FQNEAQ (reference sequence). The V and J ends lost 5 bases and 2 bases, in that order; junction bases with no gene match: 11. The chain's CDR3 is CASSMFRDYLQETQYF. The CDR3 region has the DNA TGTGCCAGCAGCATGTTCCGGGACTACTTGCAAGAGACCCAGTACTTC.

Worth noting for this clonotype: This may be a read error: a much more frequent sequence differs by one nucleotide. The chain joins TRBV14 to TRBJ2-7; no clear D gene. Germline assignment: CDR1 SGHDN and CDR2 FVKESK. This CDR3 contains 13 residues. CDR3 residues: CTSRLTGNYEQYF. In DNA form, the CDR3 reads TGTACCAGCAGGCTAACGGGTAACTACGAGCAGTACTTC. The variable domain in full, with the rest retrieved from reference TRBV14 and TRBJ2-7, is EAGVTQFPSHSVIEKGQTVTLRCDPISGHDNLYWYRRVMGKEIKFLLHFVKESKQDESGMPNNRFLAERTGGTYSTLKVQPAELEDSGVYFCTSRLTGNYEQYFGPGTRLTVT.

This clonotype was seen more than once but under ten times. The chain links TRBV12-5 to TRBJ2-3; TRBD2 might be the D (5 bases). Trimming left V 5 bases short and J 11 bases short, with 11 bases between. CDR3 size: 11 residues. CDR1 and CDR2 from the germline V gene are LGHNT and FRNRAP. CDR3 in DNA: TGTGCTAGTGGTCTCGTCGGGGAGCAGTATTTT. It is translated as CASGLVGEQYF.

The chain couples TRBV7-9 to TRBJ2-7; possibly TRBD1 or TRBD2 for D (5 bases each). V shed 5 bases and J shed 0 bases, with 17 bases lying between them. The CDR3 covers 16 residues. Germline V gene sequence: CDR1 SEHNR, CDR2 FQNEAQ (reference sequence). The CDR3 is CASSPQPGRSSYEQYF. In nucleotides, the CDR3 is TGTGCCAGCAGCCCGCAGCCGGGACGGTCCTCCTACGAGCAGTACTTC.

This clonotype was seen many times. The CDR3, as DNA: TGTGCCAGCAGCTTAGGTACGAGCCTAGCTTCAGAGACCCAGTACTTC. Residues: CASSLGTSLASETQYF. The chain recombines TRBV7-2 with TRBJ2-5; possible D gene TRBD2, 5 bases. Trimming stripped 1 base from V and 4 bases from J, with 16 bases between. This CDR3 has 16 residues. Germline V gives CDR1 SGHTA, CDR2 FQGNSA.

This clonotype has ten or more counts. The chain joins TRBV5-6 to TRBJ2-6; tentative D call: TRBD1 (6 bases). Trimming left V 4 bases short and J 0 bases short, with 11 bases between. The CDR3 is made up of 16 amino acids. Per germline, CDR1 SGHDT and CDR2 YYEEEE. CDR3 coding DNA: TGTGCCAGCAGCGTACAGGGTTACTCTGGGGCCAACGTCCTGACTTTC. Translating gives CASSVQGYSGANVLTF. Full variable domain (rest looked up from reference TRBV5-6 and TRBJ2-6): DAGVTQSPTHLIKTRGQQVTLRCSPKSGHDTVSWYQQALGQGPQFIFQYYEEEERQRGNFPDRFSGHQFPNYSSELNVNALLLGDSALYLCASSVQGYSGANVLTFGAGSRLTVL.

This clonotype was counted many times. The J gene is TRBJ2-7, the V gene TRBV15; TRBD1 aligns across 8 bases. V gave up 4 bases and J gave up 4 bases; unmatched junction bases: 12. This CDR3 comprises 16 residues. From germline, CDR1 is LNHNV and CDR2 YYDKDF (reference sequence). The CDR3 region is CATSTNFDRGWYEQYF. In DNA, the CDR3 is TGTGCCACCAGCACGAACTTTGACAGGGGCTGGTACGAGCAGTACTTC.

About this clonotype itself: A much larger clone differs by one base, so this may be a read error. CDR3 protein: CASSHGQSLSTEAFF. CDR3 coding DNA: TGTGCCAGCAGCCACGGACAGTCACTGAGCACTGAAGCTTTCTTT. The genes are TRBV9 and TRBJ1-1; D may be TRBD1 (6 bases). The V gene lost 4 bases and the J gene lost 4 bases, with 17 bases spanning the gap. Germline V gene sequence: CDR1 SGDLS, CDR2 YYNGEE. CDR3 size: 15 residues.

This clonotype was recorded many times. This chain uses TRBV11-2 with TRBJ1-5, with D possibly matching TRBD1 (5 bases). Trimming removed 0 bases at V and 5 bases at J, with 11 bases between. The CDR3 is made up of 15 amino acids. Germline CDR1 reads SGHAT; CDR2 reads FQNNGV. CDR3 region: CASSLEGTVDQPQHF. CDR3 DNA: TGTGCCAGCAGCTTAGAGGGGACGGTCGATCAGCCCCAGCATTTT.